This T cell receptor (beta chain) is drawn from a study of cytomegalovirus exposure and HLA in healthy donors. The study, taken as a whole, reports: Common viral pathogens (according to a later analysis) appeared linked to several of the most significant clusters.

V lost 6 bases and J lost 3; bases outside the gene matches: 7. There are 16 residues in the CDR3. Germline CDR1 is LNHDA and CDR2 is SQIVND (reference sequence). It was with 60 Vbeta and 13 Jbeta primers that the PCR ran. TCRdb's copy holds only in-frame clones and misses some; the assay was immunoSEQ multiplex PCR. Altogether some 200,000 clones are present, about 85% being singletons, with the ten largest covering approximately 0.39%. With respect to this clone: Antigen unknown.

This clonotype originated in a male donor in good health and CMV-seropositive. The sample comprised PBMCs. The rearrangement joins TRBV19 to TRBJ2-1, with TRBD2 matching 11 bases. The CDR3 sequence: CASSPLAGGNYNEQFF. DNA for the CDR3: TGTGCCAGTAGCCCTCTAGCGGGGGGAAACTACAATGAGCAGTTCTTC.